Below, 14 T cell receptor beta chains from the same sample are listed, as sequenced in a study of regulatory T cells in long-lasting Graves disease. Regarding time point: persistent/refractory GD, antithyroid drugs over 5 years with positive TRAb. Extracted PBMC RNA gave rise to the TCR library. Both iRepertoire HTBI primers and Arm-PCR of CDR3 regions were used to build the TCR beta libraries. Each CDR3 protein is one row after TCRdb ran MiXCR on the multiplex PCR reads. The table has some 430,000 distinct CDR3 sequences, roughly 21% seen once. This specimen was peripheral blood mononuclear cells (PBMCs), taken when the disease was refractory, from a patient treated with antithyroid drugs. These receptors originate from a female donor with Graves disease.

In its sample, this clonotype was seen a few times. The chain links TRBV7-2 to TRBJ2-5; 14 bases map to TRBD2. Unmatched junction bases numbered 6, after V lost 3 bases and J lost 0 bases. The germline V gene encodes CDR1 SGHTA and CDR2 FQGNSA. CDR3 length equals 18 residues. The CDR3 reads CASSFYGLAGGNQETQYF. The CDR3 nucleotides are TGTGCCAGCAGCTTCTATGGACTAGCGGGGGGCAACCAAGAGACCCAGTACTTC. Full variable domain (remainder filled in from reference TRBV7-2 and TRBJ2-5): GAGVSQSPSNKVTEKGKDVELRCDPISGHTALYWYRQSLGQGLEFLIYFQGNSAPDKSGLPSDRFSAERTGGSVSTLTIQRTQQEDSAVYLCASSFYGLAGGNQETQYFGPGTRLLVL.

A note on this clonotype: A far larger clone is off by one base, so a read error is likely. This rearrangement joins TRBV11-3 to TRBJ2-7, with TRBD2 identical over 9 bases. Germline CDR1 reads SGHNT; CDR2 reads YENEEA. The CDR3 totals 17 residues. CDR3 protein: CASSLASLAGWSYERYF. CDR3 DNA sequence: TGTGCCAGCAGCTTAGCGAGCCTAGCGGGATGGTCCTACGAGCGGTACTTC.

This clonotype was seen at least ten times. The chain is built from TRBV27 and TRBJ1-5; D is undetermined. The V gene's germline CDR1 is MNHEY and CDR2 SMNVEV (reference sequence). V dropped 2 bases and J dropped 0 bases, with 8 bases sitting between them. CDR3 length: 15 residues. Written as DNA, the CDR3 is TGTGCCAGCAGTTTAAGGAGCTATAGCAATCAGCCCCAGCATTTT. Its protein product is CASSLRSYSNQPQHF.

The chain links TRBV12-3 or TRBV12-4 to TRBJ2-7; D not resolved. V lost 2 bases and J 5 bases, leaving 10 bases between the germline ends. The CDR3 runs to 13 residues. The CDR3 bases are TGTGCCAGCAGTTTAAGTAAGGTGGACGAGCAGTACTTC. Translation: CASSLSKVDEQYF.

This clonotype occurred a few times. This sequence joins TRBV6-1 and TRBJ1-1; possible D gene TRBD1, 6 bases. CDR3 length: 13 residues. Deletions cut 6 bases from V and 7 bases from J, with 15 bases between. Germline V gene lookup returns CDR1 MNHNS and CDR2 SASEGT. This chain's CDR3 is CASRFGGGSEAFF. CDR3 in DNA: TGTGCCAGCAGATTTGGGGGGGGCAGTGAAGCTTTCTTT.

This clonotype was recorded many times. The CDR3 loop reads CASTLRGGQNTEAFF. In DNA, the CDR3 is TGTGCCAGCACCCTTAGGGGGGGACAGAACACTGAAGCTTTCTTT. The chain uses TRBV14 and TRBJ1-1; D may be TRBD1 (6 bases). The CDR3 totals 15 residues. CDR1 and CDR2 from the germline V gene are SGHDN and FVKESK. Trimming removed 7 bases at V and 1 base at J, with 16 bases between. Looking up the rest from reference TRBV14 and TRBJ1-1 gives the full variable domain: EAGVTQFPSHSVIEKGQTVTLRCDPISGHDNLYWYRRVMGKEIKFLLHFVKESKQDESGMPNNRFLAERTGGTYSTLKVQPAELEDSGVYFCASTLRGGQNTEAFFGQGTRLTVV.

In its sample, this clonotype was seen many times. The chain employs TRBV28 and TRBJ1-5; the D gene is possibly TRBD1 (6 bases). The CDR3 is 17 amino acids. CDR1 and CDR2 from the germline V gene are MDHEN and SYDVKM. The V and J ends lost 6 bases and 0 bases respectively, with 18 bases between them. Written as DNA, the CDR3 is TGTGCCAGCAGCCCCCGGAGGAGGACAGTTAGCAATCAGCCCCAGCATTTT. It encodes CASSPRRRTVSNQPQHF.

This clonotype has at least ten counts. The J gene is TRBJ1-1, the V gene TRBV6-1, with D tentatively TRBD1 (5 bases). CDR3 size: 13 residues. CDR1 is MNHNS and CDR2 is SASEGT in the germline V gene. Trimming shortened V by 3 bases and J by 1 base, and 6 bases separated the two germline ends. CDR3 residues: CASSDDRNTEAFF. CDR3 DNA: TGTGCCAGCAGTGATGACAGGAACACTGAAGCTTTCTTT.

This clonotype came up a few times. Because the CDR3's place on the DNA is in doubt, the DNA is left out and the CDR3 is given as listed by TCRdb. The genes are TRBV25-1 and TRBJ2-7; the table's D call, TRBD1, has no DNA check behind it. The germline gives CDR1 MGHDK, CDR2 SYGVNS. The CDR3 adds up to 14 amino acids, both ends counted. The CDR3 loop reads CASSVGTGSDGEYF.

As concerns this clonotype: This may be a read error: a much more frequent sequence differs by one nucleotide. This sequence joins TRBV6-1 and TRBJ2-5; D not certain. This CDR3 is 14 amino acids long. Germline V gene data show CDR1 as MNHNS and CDR2 as SASEGT. The CDR3 sequence is CACSVGISEETQYF. For the CDR3, the DNA is TGTGCCTGCAGTGTTGGGATCTCGGAAGAGACCCAGTACTTC.

CDR3 amino acids: CASSLSKGSSGNTIYF. The CDR3 DNA is TGTGCCAGCAGCCTCTCGAAAGGGAGCTCTGGAAACACCATATATTTT. The chain recombines TRBV6-2 or TRBV6-3 with TRBJ1-3; D uncertain. Germline V gene lookup returns CDR1 MNHEY and CDR2 SVGEGT. V was clipped by 6 bases and J by 0 bases, with 15 bases between them. The CDR3 is 16 residues long.

This clonotype was seen many times. The genes are TRBV7-9 and TRBJ2-7, with 7 bases aligning to TRBD2. The CDR3 spans 15 residues. Germline V lookup: CDR1 SEHNR, CDR2 FQNEAQ (reference sequence). The ends lost 1 base at V and 4 bases at J; junction bases unmatched: 7. The CDR3 is CASSLVSGGLYEQYF. The CDR3 coding sequence is TGTGCCAGCAGCTTAGTATCGGGAGGTCTATACGAGCAGTACTTC.

This clonotype was found a few times. This chain connects TRBV20-1 to TRBJ2-3; D is ambiguous. The V gene's germline CDR1 is DFQATT and CDR2 SNEGSKA (reference sequence). The CDR3 contains 12 residues. V was shortened by 7 bases and J by 0 bases, with 8 bases between the two germline ends. CDR3 DNA: TGCAGTGGGTGGTGGAGCACAGATACGCAGTATTTT. Its protein is CSGWWSTDTQYF.

This clonotype was seen repeatedly, ten times or more. V and J are TRBV12-3 or TRBV12-4 and TRBJ1-2; 7 bases map to TRBD1. V lost 5 bases to trimming and J lost 0 bases; unmatched junction nucleotides: 3. The length of the CDR3 is 14 residues. The CDR3 loop is CASSGDRANYGYTF. Written as DNA, the CDR3 is TGTGCCAGCAGTGGGGACAGAGCTAACTATGGCTACACCTTC.